This T cell receptor (beta chain) emerged from a study of T cells in women clearing cervical HPV infection. Study information: Control women cleared a single incident HPV16 infection within 12 months. General study findings and limits: It is unknown whether associations predate infection; no effector/memory or HPV-specific sorting. Cases carried less TRBV6-7 than controls: approximately 0.1% versus 0.16%.

The assay was immunoSEQ multiplex PCR, and TCRdb's table has in-frame clones only and misses some. This sample's table reports about 20,000 clones. The CDR3 loop spans 14 amino acids. Germline CDR1 reads MNHEY; CDR2 reads SMNVEV (reference sequence). Trimming removed 2 bases from V and 6 bases from J; junction bases left unmatched: 3. Points on this clone: Its antigen remains unknown. The CDR3 end lies 3 residues beyond the end of the read and is filled in from the germline J gene.

Sample: blood buffy coat. The chain combines TRBV27 with TRBJ1-5, with 8 bases fitting TRBD1. The TCR was taken from a woman between 18 and 70 years old with a cervical HPV16 infection that either progressed to CIN3+ or cleared (not recorded which). CDR3 residues: CASSLQGASQPQHF. The DNA read from the CDR3 is TGTGCCAGCAGTTTACAGGGGGCCAGTCAGCCC.